This T cell receptor beta chain comes out of a study of blood T cell repertoires in COVID-19. Study background: Samples of COVID-19 (acute and convalescent) were obtained from the United States, Italy and Spain. The cDNA or gDNA used as material had been derived from T cells, B-cell-depleted T cells, or PBMCs.

In the original analysis: Reference gene primer amplification gave nucleated cell count estimates. Assay used: immunoSEQ multiplex PCR; TCRdb lists only in-frame clones, some missing. D and trimming come from the DNA, and the V and J calls and clone size come from that table. The sample lists 270,000 or so clones; 85% to 90% were seen once. CDR3 length: 16 amino acids. The V gene lost 3 bases and the J gene lost 1 base, with 13 bases spanning the gap. CDR1 is LNHDA and CDR2 is SQIVND in the germline V gene (reference sequence). This TCR derives from a woman aged 40 to 49 who had recovered from COVID-19. The sample consisted of peripheral blood. V and J are TRBV19 and TRBJ1-5; possible D gene TRBD1, 5 bases. The CDR3 sequence: CASSIGTGRSNQPQHF. In DNA, the CDR3 is TGTGCCAGTAGTATCGGTACAGGACGGAGCAATCAGCCCCAGCATTTT.